This T cell receptor (beta chain) was recorded in a study of long-term antiretroviral therapy in people with HIV. Germline CDR1 reads MNHNS; CDR2 reads SASEGT. This CDR3 comprises 14 residues. V dropped 0 bases and J dropped 3; count of bases not matched to a gene: 1. Samples were assayed with immunoSEQ v3.0 at survey level. Assay: immunoSEQ multiplex PCR; the TCRdb copy retains only in-frame clones and omits some. The sample yields 15,000 to 20,000 clones, approximately 75% seen once. V usage is TRBV6-1 and J usage is TRBJ2-5; 7 nucleotides align to TRBD1. The TCR comes from a woman between 50 and 59 years old with HIV. The sample was unsorted PBMCs, taken 1.5 years before starting antiretroviral therapy. This chain's CDR3 is CASSEADREETQYF. The CDR3 DNA sequence: TGTGCCAGCAGTGAAGCCGACAGGGAAGAGACCCAGTACTTC.